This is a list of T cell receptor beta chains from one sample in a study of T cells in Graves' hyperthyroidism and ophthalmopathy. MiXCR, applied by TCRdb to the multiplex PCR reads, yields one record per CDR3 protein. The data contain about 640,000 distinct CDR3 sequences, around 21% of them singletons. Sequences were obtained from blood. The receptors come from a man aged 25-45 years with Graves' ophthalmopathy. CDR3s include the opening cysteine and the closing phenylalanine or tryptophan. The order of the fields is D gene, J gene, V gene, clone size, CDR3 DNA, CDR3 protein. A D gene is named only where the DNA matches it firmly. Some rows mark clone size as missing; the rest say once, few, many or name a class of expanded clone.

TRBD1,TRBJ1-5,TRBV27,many,TGTGCCAGCAGTTTACTGGGCAGGGGGCCGGCCCAGCCCCAGCATTTT,CASSLLGRGPAQPQHF
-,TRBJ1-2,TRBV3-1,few,TGTGCCAGCAGCCAAGGTGTCTACTATGGCTACACCTTC,CASSQGVYYGYTF
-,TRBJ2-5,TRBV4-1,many,TGCGCCAGCAGCCAAAGGGACGGGCAAGAGACCCAGTACTTC,CASSQRDGQETQYF
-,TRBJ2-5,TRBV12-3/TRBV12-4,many,TGTGCCTCTATGAATTGGGGAAATGGGGAGACCCAGTACTTC,CASMNWGNGETQYF
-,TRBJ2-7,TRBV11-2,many,TGTGCCAGCAGCTCGCTAAGGCTCTCCGGCTCCTACGAGCAGTACTTC,CASSSLRLSGSYEQYF
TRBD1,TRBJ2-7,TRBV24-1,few,TGTGCCACCTGTGCCACACCAGGACAGGGGAGCTACGAGCAGTACTTC,CATCATPGQGSYEQYF
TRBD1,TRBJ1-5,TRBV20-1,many,TGCAGTGCCACAACCGGGACAGGGATCAATCAGCCCCAGCATTTT,CSATTGTGINQPQHF
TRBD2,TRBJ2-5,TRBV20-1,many,TGCAGTGCTAACGTTCGGGAGGAGCGGGGGTGGGCCCAGTACTTC,CSANVREERGWAQYF
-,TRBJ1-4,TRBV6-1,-,TGTGCCAGCAGTGATAAACCCCCCGTGGCTGGGACCGATGAAAAACTGTTTTTT,CASSDKPPVAGTDEKLFF
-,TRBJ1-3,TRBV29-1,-,TGCAGCGTTGCATTCGACCCTCGAAACACCATATATTTT,CSVAFDPRNTIYF
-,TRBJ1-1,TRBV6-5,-,TGTGCCAGCAGTTTTGGAGGGAGGGGGAACACTGAAGCTTTCTTT,CASSFGGRGNTEAFF
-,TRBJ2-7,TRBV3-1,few,TGTGCCAGCAGCCAGGGTAGCTCTCTCTCCTACGAGCAGTACTTC,CASSQGSSLSYEQYF
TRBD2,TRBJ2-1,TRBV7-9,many,TGTGCCAGCAGGGGGAGAAGCGGGAGCTCCTACAATGAGCAGTTCTTC,CASRGRSGSSYNEQFF
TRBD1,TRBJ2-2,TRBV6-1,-,TGTGCCAGCAGTGGACCGGGACAGGGGTCCGGGGAGCTGTTTTTT,CASSGPGQGSGELFF
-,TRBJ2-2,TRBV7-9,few,TGTGCCAGCAGCTTAAGGAAGGGGGAGCTGTTTTTT,CASSLRKGELFF
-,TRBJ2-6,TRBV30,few,TGTGCCTGGAGTGCCACAGGGATAGGGGCCAACGTCCTGACTTTC,CAWSATGIGANVLTF
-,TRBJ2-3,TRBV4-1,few,TGCGCCAGCAGCCAAGATCTCATTTCCGCGAGGTTTATCCCAGATACGCAGTATTTT,CASSQDLISARFIPDTQYF
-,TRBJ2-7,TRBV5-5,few,TGTGCCAGCAGCTCTTGGGACACCCAGCCCTACGAGCAGTACTTC,CASSSWDTQPYEQYF
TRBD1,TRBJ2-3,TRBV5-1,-,TGCGCCAGCAGCTCAGGGGGTCCAGATACGCAGTATTTT,CASSSGGPDTQYF
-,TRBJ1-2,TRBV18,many,TGTGCCAGCTCATCAGGGTTTGGCTACACCTTC,CASSSGFGYTF
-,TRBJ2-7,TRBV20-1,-,TGCAGTGCTAGAGTGGTCGAGCAGTACTTC,CSARVVEQYF
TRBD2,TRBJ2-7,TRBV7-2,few,TGTGCCAGCAGCCCAACCGGGACTAGCGGGAACGAGCAGTACTTC,CASSPTGTSGNEQYF
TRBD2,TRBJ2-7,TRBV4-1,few,TGCGCCAGCAGCCAAGACGGGGGGACTAGCGGGAACTACGAGCAGTACTTC,CASSQDGGTSGNYEQYF
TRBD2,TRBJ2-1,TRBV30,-,TGTGCCCGGAGTGTACGGACTAGCGGCCGCTACAATGAGCAGTTCTTC,CARSVRTSGRYNEQFF
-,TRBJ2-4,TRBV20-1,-,TGCAGTCCGCGGGAAGCGTCCAAAAACATTCAGTACTTC,CSPREASKNIQYF
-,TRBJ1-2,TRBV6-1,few,TGTGCCAGCACCAAGGGGGGGCCCTATGGCTACACCTTC,CASTKGGPYGYTF
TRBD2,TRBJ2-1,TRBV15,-,TGTGCCACTAGCGGGATCTTGGACAATGAGCAGTTCTTC,CATSGILDNEQFF
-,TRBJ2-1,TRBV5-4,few,TGTGCCAGCACGCCGACAGGTTCCAATGAGCAGTTCTTC,CASTPTGSNEQFF
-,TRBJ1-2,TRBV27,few,TGTGCCAGCAGTTCTGAAGTCGGGGGACGGGGCTATGGCTACACCTTC,CASSSEVGGRGYGYTF
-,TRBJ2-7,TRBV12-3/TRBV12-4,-,TGTGCCAGCAGTTTATCCCTCGACCTAATCTACGAGCAGTACTTC,CASSLSLDLIYEQYF
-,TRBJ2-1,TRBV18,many,TGTGCCAGCTCACCACCTGTGGATGAGCAGTTCTTC,CASSPPVDEQFF
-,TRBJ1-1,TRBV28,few,TGTGCCAGCAGTTTTTCGCGGGGCCGGTTGAGCACTGAAGCTTTCTTT,CASSFSRGRLSTEAFF
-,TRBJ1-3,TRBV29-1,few,TGCAGCGTTGGGGGCTCTGGAAACACCATATATTTT,CSVGGSGNTIYF
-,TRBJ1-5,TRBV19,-,TGTGCCAGTAGTATAGCGGAGGGACCTCTTAGCAATCAGCCCCAGCATTTT,CASSIAEGPLSNQPQHF
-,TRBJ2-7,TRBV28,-,TGTGCCAGCAGTTTCCCGGGGTACTCCTACGAGCAGTACTTC,CASSFPGYSYEQYF
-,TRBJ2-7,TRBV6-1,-,TGTGCCAGCAGAGACCTCCTCCTCTCTTACGAGCAGTACTTC,CASRDLLLSYEQYF
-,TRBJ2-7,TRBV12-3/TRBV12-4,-,TGTGCCAGCAGAAAGGGGATCGGGGGCCGGGACTACGAGCAGTACTTC,CASRKGIGGRDYEQYF
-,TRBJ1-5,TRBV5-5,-,TGTGCCAGCGCCCCCCTGGGACAAACAAATCAGCCCCAGCATTTT,CASAPLGQTNQPQHF
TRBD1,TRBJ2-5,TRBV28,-,TGTGCCAGCAGTTCAGGACAGGCCGTTATACAGTACTTC,CASSSGQAVIQYF
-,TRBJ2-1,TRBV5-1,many,TGCGCCAGCACGCGAGACTACAATGAGCAGTTCTTC,CASTRDYNEQFF
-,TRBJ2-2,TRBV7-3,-,TGTGCCAGCAGCTTAACGGAGTGGACCGGGGAGCTGTTTTTT,CASSLTEWTGELFF
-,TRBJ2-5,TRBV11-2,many,TGTGCCAGCAGCTACGGGGAAGAGACCCAGTACTTC,CASSYGEETQYF
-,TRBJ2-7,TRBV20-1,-,TGCAGTGCTACCCGGTCCTACGAGCAGTACTTC,CSATRSYEQYF
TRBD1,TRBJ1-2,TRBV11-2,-,TGTGCCAGCAGGCGACCGGGACAGCCTAACTATGGCTACACCTTC,CASRRPGQPNYGYTF
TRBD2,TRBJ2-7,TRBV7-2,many,TGTGCCAGCAGTTTATCTAGCGGGAGCCCCTACGAGCAGTACTTC,CASSLSSGSPYEQYF
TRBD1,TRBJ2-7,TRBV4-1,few,TGCGCCAGCAGCCAAGTTCTACAGGGGGTGTCCGAGCAGTACTTC,CASSQVLQGVSEQYF
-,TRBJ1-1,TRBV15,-,TGTGCCACCAGCAGAGTCGGGGTTGTGAACACTGAAGCTTTCTTT,CATSRVGVVNTEAFF
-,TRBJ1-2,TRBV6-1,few,TGTGCCAGCAGTTCCCTCGGGGAGGGGGCTAACTATGGCTACACCTTC,CASSSLGEGANYGYTF
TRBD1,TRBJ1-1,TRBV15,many,TGTGCCACCAGCAGGGACAGGCGGAACACTGAAGCTTTCTTT,CATSRDRRNTEAFF
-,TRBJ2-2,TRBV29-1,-,TGCAGCGTTGAAACCCGCGGGCCCCGAGGCACCGGGGAGCTGTTTTTT,CSVETRGPRGTGELFF
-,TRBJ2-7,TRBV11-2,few,TGTGCCAGCAGCATCAACCGACAGTACGAGCAGTACTTC,CASSINRQYEQYF
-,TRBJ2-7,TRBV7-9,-,TGTGCCAGCGGGGGGGGCTCCCCCGAATACGAGCAGTACTTC,CASGGGSPEYEQYF
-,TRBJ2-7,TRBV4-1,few,TGCGCCAGCAGCCTGATACAGTTGAGCTCCTACGAGCAGTACTTC,CASSLIQLSSYEQYF
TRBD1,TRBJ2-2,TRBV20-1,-,TGCAGTGCTAGGGGACAGGGGGGCGGGGAGCTGTTTTTT,CSARGQGGGELFF
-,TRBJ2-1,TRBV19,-,TGTGCCAGTAGTAAAGATTTTTTGTACAATGAGCAGTTCTTC,CASSKDFLYNEQFF
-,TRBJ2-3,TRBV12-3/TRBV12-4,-,TGTGCCAGCAGTTTTGATCCTCCCGACAGCACAGATACGCAGTATTTT,CASSFDPPDSTDTQYF
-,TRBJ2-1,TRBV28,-,TGTGCCAACCCCGGGGGACAGCACCTCAATGAGCAGTTCTTC,CANPGGQHLNEQFF